The clone carrying this T cell receptor beta chain has just a few counts. Antigen unknown. TCRdb redid the calling of the RACE reads with MiXCR, one entry per CDR3 protein. The repertoire holds more than 80,000 distinct CDR3 sequences, with roughly a tenth as singletons. Documented time point: patch test 3, about 24 weeks after DPC sensitization. Treatment reported: therapeutic diphenylcyclopropenone sensitization with weekly scalp DPC. Each donor was an alopecia patient between 18 and 70 years of age who qualified for DPC. The CDR3 is made up of 15 amino acids. CDR1 SGHRS and CDR2 YFSETQ come from the germline V gene. V lost 3 bases, J lost 4 bases, and 4 bases stayed unmatched. These data originate in a study of human T cells and chemical hapten exposure. Study outcomes and limitations: Relative to controls, expanded TCRs formed significantly more large CDR3 similarity clusters.

The chain couples TRBV5-1 to TRBJ2-2, with TRBD1 matching over 9 bases. The TCR sequence derives from a woman between 45 and 65 years old with alopecia areata. Some clones in this sample may be carry-over from other donors' samples. The sequenced sample was whole blood, obtained in connection with sensitization to the hapten diphenylcyclopropenone (DPC). CDR3 bases: TGCGCCAGCAGCTGGCTGGACAGGGGCACCGGGGAGCTGTTTTTT. This translates into CASSWLDRGTGELFF.